Listed below are T cell receptor beta chains from one sample, sequenced in a study of blood T cell repertoires in COVID-19. Sequencing was performed with immunoSEQ multiplex PCR; in TCRdb, only in-frame clones are kept and a portion is missing. In the table there are about 230,000 clones, approximately 80% of which are singletons. Material for sequencing was peripheral blood. Receptors were obtained from a man in his forties with acute or convalescent COVID-19. Both conserved end residues are part of each CDR3. A D gene is named only where the DNA matches it firmly. Clone size is shown for a subset of rows, as once, few, many or a class of expanded clone.

d_call,j_call,clone_size,cdr3_length,v_call,cdr3_aa,cdr3_nt
TRBD1,TRBJ2-2,many,14,TRBV6-6,CASRTGQGTGELFF,TGTGCCAGCAGAACAGGACAGGGTACCGGGGAGCTGTTTTTT
NA,TRBJ1-1,NA,15,TRBV5-1,CASSVFGTTDTEAFF,TGCGCCAGCAGCGTCTTCGGGACAACTGACACTGAAGCTTTCTTT
TRBD2,TRBJ2-5,NA,16,TRBV6-1,CASSEWVAGLEETQYF,TGTGCCAGCAGTGAATGGGTAGCGGGGTTAGAAGAGACCCAGTACTTC
NA,TRBJ2-1,NA,18,TRBV11-3,CASSLGLADTEQNNEQFF,TGTGCCAGCAGCTTAGGGCTAGCAGACACCGAACAAAACAATGAGCAGTTCTTC
NA,TRBJ2-1,NA,13,TRBV18,CASSPPEVDEQFF,TGTGCCAGCTCACCTCCAGAGGTAGATGAGCAGTTCTTC
TRBD1,TRBJ2-6,NA,15,TRBV6-2/TRBV6-3,CASSQTGVGANVLTF,TGTGCCAGCAGTCAGACAGGGGTTGGGGCCAACGTCCTGACTTTC
NA,TRBJ2-7,NA,14,TRBV18,CASSPRVRVYEQYF,TGTGCCAGCTCACCTAGAGTCAGGGTCTACGAGCAGTACTTC
NA,TRBJ2-2,few,13,TRBV4-1,CASSPREAGELFF,TGCGCCAGCAGCCCCAGGGAGGCCGGGGAGCTGTTTTTT
TRBD1,TRBJ1-5,many,16,TRBV7-2,CASSPGTGRSNQPQHF,TGTGCCAGCAGCCCCGGGACAGGGAGGAGCAATCAGCCCCAGCATTTT
NA,TRBJ1-6,once,14,TRBV5-1,CASSTWNRDSPLHF,TGCGCCAGCAGCACTTGGAATCGGGATTCACCCCTCCACTTT
NA,TRBJ1-2,NA,12,TRBV15,CATSRDRGGYTF,TGTGCCACCAGCAGAGATCGGGGGGGCTACACCTTC
NA,TRBJ1-5,NA,13,TRBV10-3,CAISEVSNQPQHF,TGTGCCATCAGTGAAGTTAGTAATCAGCCCCAGCATTTT
TRBD1,TRBJ1-1,once,14,TRBV7-3,CASSSTGGNTEAFF,TGTGCCAGCAGCTCGACAGGGGGGAACACTGAAGCTTTCTTT
NA,TRBJ2-1,NA,12,TRBV2,CASSWTKSPQFF,TGTGCCAGCAGCTGGACTAAATCCCCGCAGTTCTTC
NA,TRBJ2-7,NA,13,TRBV4-2,CASSQDRGYEQYF,TGTGCCAGCAGCCAAGATAGGGGGTACGAGCAGTACTTC
TRBD1,TRBJ2-3,NA,15,TRBV5-1,CASRLRDRGTDTQYF,TGCGCCAGCAGACTCCGGGACAGGGGCACGGATACGCAGTATTTT
NA,TRBJ2-5,NA,16,TRBV21-1,CASSKVRSGRQETQYF,TGTGCCAGCAGCAAAGTACGGTCCGGGAGACAAGAGACCCAGTACTTC
TRBD1,TRBJ2-2,NA,15,TRBV5-6,CASSTGTGNTGELFF,TGTGCCAGCAGCACCGGGACAGGGAACACCGGGGAGCTGTTTTTT
TRBD2,TRBJ2-7,few,15,TRBV19,CASRSRTSGSYEQYF,TGTGCCAGTCGTTCGCGGACTAGCGGGAGTTACGAGCAGTACTTC
TRBD2,TRBJ2-1,NA,14,TRBV5-1,CASSLRGSGDEQFF,TGCGCCAGCAGCTTACGCGGGAGTGGCGATGAGCAGTTCTTC
TRBD1,TRBJ2-7,NA,14,TRBV7-2,CASSESRGRDEQYF,TGTGCCAGCAGCGAGAGCAGGGGGCGCGACGAGCAGTACTTC
NA,TRBJ1-2,NA,16,TRBV19,CASSIGHLAANYGYTF,TGTGCCAGTAGTATAGGGCACCTCGCAGCTAACTATGGCTACACCTTC
NA,TRBJ1-2,NA,16,TRBV7-2,CASSLGGGFASNGYTF,TGTGCCAGCAGCTTAGGCGGCGGTTTTGCATCGAATGGCTACACCTTC
NA,TRBJ2-5,NA,15,TRBV3-1/TRBV3-2,CASSQGGRGQETQYF,TGTGCCAGCAGCCAAGGGGGGCGGGGGCAAGAGACCCAGTACTTC
TRBD1,TRBJ2-7,NA,17,TRBV5-1,CASSLWGPGQGTREQYF,TGCGCCAGCAGCTTGTGGGGGCCGGGACAGGGGACGCGAGAGCAGTACTTC
TRBD1,TRBJ2-5,NA,16,TRBV5-1,CASTPGRTGNPETQYF,TGCGCCAGCACCCCGGGTCGGACAGGGAACCCGGAGACCCAGTACTTC
TRBD1,TRBJ2-7,NA,18,TRBV5-1,CASSITATQNTRQGEQYF,TGCGCCAGCAGCATCACAGCCACCCAAAACACAAGACAGGGCGAGCAGTACTTC
NA,TRBJ1-2,NA,13,TRBV21-1,CASSKAQTYGYTF,TGTGCCAGCAGCAAAGCACAGACCTATGGCTACACCTTC
NA,TRBJ1-6,NA,14,TRBV5-1,CASSLDRAGSPLHF,TGCGCCAGCAGCTTGGACAGGGCTGGGTCACCCCTCCACTTT
TRBD1,TRBJ1-6,few,16,TRBV11-2,CASSLRQGAKNSPLHF,TGTGCCAGCAGCTTAAGACAGGGGGCGAAGAATTCACCCCTCCACTTT
NA,TRBJ1-5,NA,15,TRBV11-3,CASRKWTFRNQPQHF,TGTGCCAGCAGAAAATGGACATTCAGGAATCAGCCCCAGCATTTT
TRBD2,TRBJ2-3,NA,16,TRBV2,CASGRAGDPVLDTQYF,TGTGCCAGCGGGAGGGCGGGAGACCCAGTTCTAGATACGCAGTATTTT